These T cell receptor beta chains were read from a single sample in a study of blood T cell repertoires in COVID-19. The table came from immunoSEQ multiplex PCR; TCRdb's copy has only in-frame clones and leaves some out. This table has 540,000 or so clones, around nine tenths appearing once. The sample was peripheral blood. The receptors come from a woman aged 50 to 60 with COVID-19, enrolled during active disease. CDR3s include the opening cysteine and the closing phenylalanine or tryptophan. A D gene is named only where the DNA matches it firmly. Clone size, where shown, is once, few, many, or a class for clones that have expanded.

v_gene: TRBV19; j_gene: TRBJ1-5; d_gene: .; abundance: .; CDR3nt: TGTGCCAGTAGTATAACCAGGGGAGGCAATCAGCCCCAGCATTTT; CDR3aa: CASSITRGGNQPQHF
v_gene: TRBV9; j_gene: TRBJ2-1; d_gene: TRBD1; abundance: .; CDR3nt: TGTGCCAGCAGCGCGGGACAGGGGTCCTACAATGAGCAGTTCTTC; CDR3aa: CASSAGQGSYNEQFF
v_gene: TRBV7-9; j_gene: TRBJ2-1; d_gene: TRBD2; abundance: few; CDR3nt: TGTGCCAGCAGCTCCCTCGCGGCGGGGGCCTACAATGAGCAGTTCTTC; CDR3aa: CASSSLAAGAYNEQFF
v_gene: TRBV27; j_gene: TRBJ1-5; d_gene: .; abundance: .; CDR3nt: TGTGCCAGCAGTTACGGGGGGAACAATCAGCCCCAGCATTTT; CDR3aa: CASSYGGNNQPQHF
v_gene: TRBV4-1; j_gene: TRBJ2-2; d_gene: TRBD1; abundance: .; CDR3nt: TGCGCCAGCAGCCACCCCCAGGGACAGCCGACCGGGGAGCTGTTTTTT; CDR3aa: CASSHPQGQPTGELFF
v_gene: TRBV4-2; j_gene: TRBJ1-1; d_gene: .; abundance: .; CDR3nt: TGTGCCAGCAGCCATTTAGGACAGCTGATGGACACTGAAGCTTTCTTT; CDR3aa: CASSHLGQLMDTEAFF
v_gene: TRBV19; j_gene: TRBJ1-5; d_gene: .; abundance: .; CDR3nt: TGTGCCAGTAGTATAGATCACAGGACTCAGCCCCAGCATTTT; CDR3aa: CASSIDHRTQPQHF
v_gene: TRBV27; j_gene: TRBJ1-2; d_gene: .; abundance: .; CDR3nt: TGTGCCAGCAGATCCGGGACACTCTATGGCTACACCTTC; CDR3aa: CASRSGTLYGYTF
v_gene: TRBV27; j_gene: TRBJ2-7; d_gene: .; abundance: .; CDR3nt: TGTGCCAGCACCCCTATAGCGGCTCCCTACGAGCAGTACTTC; CDR3aa: CASTPIAAPYEQYF
v_gene: TRBV6-1; j_gene: TRBJ1-3; d_gene: .; abundance: .; CDR3nt: TGTGCCAGCAGTGAAAGCCAGGTCCATTCTGGAAACACCATATATTTT; CDR3aa: CASSESQVHSGNTIYF
v_gene: TRBV30; j_gene: TRBJ1-2; d_gene: .; abundance: few; CDR3nt: TGTGCCTGGAGTGTACTCTCTCAGGGGATCTATGGCTACACCTTC; CDR3aa: CAWSVLSQGIYGYTF
v_gene: TRBV6-5; j_gene: TRBJ2-7; d_gene: .; abundance: .; CDR3nt: TGTGCCAGCAGTTACTCGGGCAGCACCTACGAGCAGTACTTC; CDR3aa: CASSYSGSTYEQYF
v_gene: TRBV10-3; j_gene: TRBJ1-2; d_gene: .; abundance: .; CDR3nt: TGTGCCATCAGTGCCCAACCGGGTTTAAGCTATGGCTACACCTTC; CDR3aa: CAISAQPGLSYGYTF
v_gene: TRBV4-2; j_gene: TRBJ2-7; d_gene: .; abundance: .; CDR3nt: TGTGCCAGCAGCCAAGGGAGGGGGCGGAACGAGCAGTACTTC; CDR3aa: CASSQGRGRNEQYF
v_gene: TRBV2; j_gene: TRBJ2-1; d_gene: TRBD2; abundance: .; CDR3nt: TGTGCCACATCAAGCGGGGGGGCCCTCAATGAGCAGTTCTTC; CDR3aa: CATSSGGALNEQFF
v_gene: TRBV28; j_gene: TRBJ2-7; d_gene: .; abundance: .; CDR3nt: TGTGCCAGCAGTGCAGGCCGGGACAACTACGAGCAGTACTTC; CDR3aa: CASSAGRDNYEQYF
v_gene: TRBV7-6; j_gene: TRBJ1-6; d_gene: .; abundance: .; CDR3nt: TGTGCCAGCAGCCCGACTGAGACAGGACACAATTCACCCCTCCACTTT; CDR3aa: CASSPTETGHNSPLHF
v_gene: TRBV9; j_gene: TRBJ2-6; d_gene: .; abundance: .; CDR3nt: TGTGCCAGCAGCGTGGCCTTCAGGGTTAGGCGATCTGGGGCCAACGTCCTGACTTTC; CDR3aa: CASSVAFRVRRSGANVLTF
v_gene: TRBV6-4; j_gene: TRBJ1-1; d_gene: .; abundance: .; CDR3nt: TGTGCCAGCAGCCCGAATGGGGGCCCGCTGAACACTGAAGCTTTCTTT; CDR3aa: CASSPNGGPLNTEAFF
v_gene: TRBV6-6; j_gene: TRBJ1-5; d_gene: .; abundance: .; CDR3nt: TGTGCCAGCGGCAGGGACAAAACGGAGCCCCAGCATTTT; CDR3aa: CASGRDKTEPQHF
v_gene: TRBV5-4; j_gene: TRBJ1-2; d_gene: .; abundance: .; CDR3nt: TGTGCCAGCAGCCACGGGGGTCTAAACTATGGCTACACCTTC; CDR3aa: CASSHGGLNYGYTF
v_gene: TRBV11-2; j_gene: TRBJ1-4; d_gene: .; abundance: .; CDR3nt: TGTGCCAGCAGCTTAGATCATCACGGGGCTAATGAAAAACTGTTTTTT; CDR3aa: CASSLDHHGANEKLFF
v_gene: TRBV6-1; j_gene: TRBJ1-4; d_gene: .; abundance: .; CDR3nt: TGTGCCAGCAGTGAACGTGGCAGAGCGAATGAAAAACTGTTTTTT; CDR3aa: CASSERGRANEKLFF
v_gene: TRBV7-9; j_gene: TRBJ1-1; d_gene: .; abundance: .; CDR3nt: TGTGCCAGCAGAGCGGGGACGGTGAACACTGAAGCTTTCTTT; CDR3aa: CASRAGTVNTEAFF
v_gene: TRBV6-5; j_gene: TRBJ1-1; d_gene: .; abundance: .; CDR3nt: TGTGCCAGCAGTTACACGGGGAACACTGAAGCTTTCTTT; CDR3aa: CASSYTGNTEAFF
v_gene: TRBV7-8; j_gene: TRBJ2-3; d_gene: .; abundance: .; CDR3nt: TGTGCCAGCAGCTTGTCGTACAGTCCACGCACAGATACGCAGTATTTT; CDR3aa: CASSLSYSPRTDTQYF
v_gene: TRBV3-1/TRBV3-2; j_gene: TRBJ1-1; d_gene: TRBD1; abundance: .; CDR3nt: TGTGCCAGCAGCCAAACAGGGGGCGCGAACACTGAAGCTTTCTTT; CDR3aa: CASSQTGGANTEAFF
v_gene: TRBV7-3; j_gene: TRBJ1-1; d_gene: TRBD1; abundance: .; CDR3nt: TGTGCCAGCAGCCACAGGACAGGAAATTTTGGCACTGAAGCTTTCTTT; CDR3aa: CASSHRTGNFGTEAFF
v_gene: TRBV7-8; j_gene: TRBJ1-2; d_gene: .; abundance: .; CDR3nt: TGTGCCAGCAGCTTAGCTCAAGCCGCGACTAACTATGGCTACACCTTC; CDR3aa: CASSLAQAATNYGYTF
v_gene: TRBV6-2/TRBV6-3; j_gene: TRBJ1-2; d_gene: .; abundance: .; CDR3nt: TGTGCCAGCACCCCCCGGGTGTGGGGCGGCTATGGCTACACCTTC; CDR3aa: CASTPRVWGGYGYTF
v_gene: TRBV15; j_gene: TRBJ1-1; d_gene: .; abundance: .; CDR3nt: TGTGCCACCAGCAGTTTAAAGGGGGAGAGTGAAGCTTTCTTT; CDR3aa: CATSSLKGESEAFF
v_gene: TRBV6-5; j_gene: TRBJ2-3; d_gene: .; abundance: .; CDR3nt: TGTGCCAGCAGTTACAGACGGAGCAACACAGATACGCAGTATTTT; CDR3aa: CASSYRRSNTDTQYF
v_gene: TRBV5-1; j_gene: TRBJ1-2; d_gene: .; abundance: .; CDR3nt: TGCGCCAGCAGCACCTGGACAGCTGCCAACTATGGCTACACCTTC; CDR3aa: CASSTWTAANYGYTF
v_gene: TRBV30; j_gene: TRBJ1-2; d_gene: TRBD1; abundance: .; CDR3nt: TGTGCCTGGAGTCCCACTTTGGGACAGTCAGTCTATGGCTACACCTTC; CDR3aa: CAWSPTLGQSVYGYTF
v_gene: TRBV7-9; j_gene: TRBJ2-7; d_gene: .; abundance: once; CDR3nt: TGTGCCAGCAGCTTATCTCTCGGTAGCTACGAGAGGCAGTACTTC; CDR3aa: CASSLSLGSYERQYF
v_gene: TRBV2; j_gene: TRBJ1-3; d_gene: .; abundance: .; CDR3nt: TGTGCCAGCAGTGTCCTCGGGGCTGGAAACACCATATATTTT; CDR3aa: CASSVLGAGNTIYF
v_gene: TRBV6-2/TRBV6-3; j_gene: TRBJ1-6; d_gene: TRBD1; abundance: .; CDR3nt: TGTGCCAGCACCCCAAGGGTGGAGGACAGGGGTAAAAGGTCACCCCTCCACTTT; CDR3aa: CASTPRVEDRGKRSPLHF
v_gene: TRBV5-1; j_gene: TRBJ1-2; d_gene: .; abundance: .; CDR3nt: TGCGCCAGCAGCTTGGCAGGGAACGGCTACACCTTC; CDR3aa: CASSLAGNGYTF
v_gene: TRBV6-6; j_gene: TRBJ1-5; d_gene: TRBD1; abundance: .; CDR3nt: TGTGCCAGCAGTTTTTTACAGGGGAATCAGCCCCAGCATTTT; CDR3aa: CASSFLQGNQPQHF
v_gene: TRBV7-9; j_gene: TRBJ1-5; d_gene: .; abundance: .; CDR3nt: TGTGCCAGCAGTGGCGGGACGGAAAATAGCAATCAGCCCCAGCATTTT; CDR3aa: CASSGGTENSNQPQHF
v_gene: TRBV11-2; j_gene: TRBJ2-7; d_gene: .; abundance: .; CDR3nt: TGTGCCAGCAGCTCGCGGGGCCCCGACGAGCAGTACTTC; CDR3aa: CASSSRGPDEQYF
v_gene: TRBV19; j_gene: TRBJ1-2; d_gene: .; abundance: .; CDR3nt: TGTGCCAGTAGTATTGGTCCAGGGCAGGATGGCTACACCTTC; CDR3aa: CASSIGPGQDGYTF
v_gene: TRBV6-5; j_gene: TRBJ2-7; d_gene: .; abundance: .; CDR3nt: TGTGCCGGGGGAGGATCGCGGGGCCGCTCCTACGAGCAGTACTTC; CDR3aa: CAGGGSRGRSYEQYF
v_gene: TRBV19; j_gene: TRBJ1-2; d_gene: .; abundance: .; CDR3nt: TGTGCCAGTAGTATAGGACAGGTTGCACTAGCTAACTATGGCTACACCTTC; CDR3aa: CASSIGQVALANYGYTF
v_gene: TRBV12-5; j_gene: TRBJ1-5; d_gene: .; abundance: .; CDR3nt: TGTGCTAGTGTCTTCGGTAGCAATCAGCCCCAGCATTTT; CDR3aa: CASVFGSNQPQHF
v_gene: TRBV2; j_gene: TRBJ2-7; d_gene: TRBD1; abundance: .; CDR3nt: TGTGCCAGCCGGGGGACAGGGTACTACGAGCAGTACTTC; CDR3aa: CASRGTGYYEQYF
v_gene: TRBV5-4; j_gene: TRBJ1-1; d_gene: TRBD1; abundance: .; CDR3nt: TGTGCCAGCAGCCCCCGACAGGGCCCTAACACTGAAGCTTTCTTT; CDR3aa: CASSPRQGPNTEAFF
v_gene: TRBV24-1; j_gene: TRBJ1-2; d_gene: .; abundance: .; CDR3nt: TGTGCCACCAGTGATGCTGCAGGGCTGGGCTACACCTTC; CDR3aa: CATSDAAGLGYTF
v_gene: TRBV19; j_gene: TRBJ2-3; d_gene: TRBD2; abundance: once; CDR3nt: TGTGCCAGTAGTATAACCGGGACTAGCGGGGGGTCTAGCACAGATACGCAGTATTTT; CDR3aa: CASSITGTSGGSSTDTQYF
v_gene: TRBV4-1; j_gene: TRBJ1-1; d_gene: .; abundance: .; CDR3nt: TGCGCCAGCAGCACGAACCCCGGGACAGAAGCTTTCTTT; CDR3aa: CASSTNPGTEAFF
v_gene: TRBV4-2; j_gene: TRBJ2-7; d_gene: TRBD2; abundance: .; CDR3nt: TGTGCCAGCAGCCAAGTCACTAGCGGGGGAAACGAGCAGTACTTC; CDR3aa: CASSQVTSGGNEQYF